The rows below give T cell receptor beta chains drawn from one sample of a study of persistence of HIV-infected CD4 T cells. Data came from immunoSEQ multiplex PCR; TCRdb stores just in-frame clones and leaves some out. The sample lists 10,000 or so clones, roughly 84% occurring once. Their specific antigens are unknown. The sample here was CD4+ T cells sorted from PBMCs after 18-hour stimulation, taken from a patient who received antiretroviral therapy. Receptor source: an adult woman with HIV who was CMV-seropositive. Each CDR3 is given with its conserved first and last residue. The D gene is left open where the match is weak. Size values are once, few and many counts, or a class for expanded clones, and some rows have none.

len	v_gene	j_gene	d_gene	abundance	CDR3aa	CDR3nt
14	TRBV18	TRBJ2-7	NA	NA	CASSPSWALYEQYF	TGTGCCAGCTCACCGTCCTGGGCCCTTTACGAGCAGTACTTC
15	TRBV3-1/TRBV3-2	TRBJ2-7	NA	few	CASSPGLLGTYEQYF	TGTGCCAGCAGCCCCGGCCTCTTAGGCACCTACGAGCAGTACTTC
12	TRBV20-1	TRBJ1-5	NA	NA	CSASGPDQPQHF	TGCAGTGCTAGTGGCCCAGATCAGCCCCAGCATTTT
13	TRBV24-1	TRBJ2-3	NA	NA	CATARGTTDTQYF	TGTGCCACCGCCAGGGGTACCACAGATACGCAGTATTTT
14	TRBV6-5	TRBJ2-7	TRBD1	NA	CASSSRDRGAKQYF	TGTGCCAGCAGTTCCCGGGACAGGGGGGCGAAGCAGTACTTC
18	TRBV23-1	TRBJ1-4	TRBD1	few	CAPLGDRGSRATNEKLFF	TGCGCGCCATTGGGGGACAGGGGGTCGCGAGCAACTAATGAAAAACTGTTTTTT
14	TRBV15	TRBJ2-1	NA	NA	CATSRDRFREEQFF	TGTGCCACCAGCAGAGATAGATTCCGGGAAGAGCAGTTCTTC
12	TRBV7-9	TRBJ1-2	NA	NA	CASSPGDYGYTF	TGTGCCAGCAGCCCTGGGGACTATGGCTACACCTTC
13	TRBV5-1	TRBJ1-1	TRBD1	once	CASSLNRGLEAFF	TGCGCCAGCAGCTTAAACAGGGGCCTTGAAGCTTTCTTT
11	TRBV20-1	TRBJ1-1	NA	NA	CSANKQGRAFF	TGCAGTGCTAACAAACAGGGACGAGCTTTCTTT
15	TRBV27	TRBJ1-1	NA	NA	CASSLLFFGNTEAFF	TGTGCCAGCAGTTTACTTTTCTTCGGGAACACTGAAGCTTTCTTT
16	TRBV27	TRBJ1-2	TRBD1	few	CASSPRTGGAAYGYTF	TGTGCCAGCAGTCCGCGGACAGGGGGCGCAGCCTATGGCTACACCTTC
14	TRBV18	TRBJ2-1	NA	NA	CASSPPDSYNEQFF	TGTGCCAGCTCACCACCGGACAGTTACAATGAGCAGTTCTTC
15	TRBV11-1	TRBJ2-2	NA	NA	CASSLGGGNTGELFF	TGTGCCAGCAGCTTAGGTGGGGGCAACACCGGGGAGCTGTTTTTT
15	TRBV7-9	TRBJ1-5	NA	NA	CASSLMGTRNQPQHF	TGTGCCAGCAGCTTGATGGGGACGAGGAATCAGCCCCAGCATTTT